These T cell receptor beta chains were read from a single sample in a study of blood T cells in healthy people across ages. TCRdb re-derived calls from the 5' RACE reads in MiXCR, one entry per CDR3 protein. The data contain some 1.5 million distinct CDR3 sequences, 42% of them seen just once; the ten biggest clones take up around 4%. Sequenced sample: blood. These receptors all stem from a woman aged 18-29 years in good health. CDR3s include the opening cysteine and the closing phenylalanine or tryptophan. Fields, in order: V gene, CDR3 protein.

TRBV7-2,CASSPRQLVYGYTF
TRBV7-2,CASSRDRGRYEQYF
TRBV4-1,CASSQAEYNTETFF
TRBV20-1,CSAGDRTSGFSSTDTQYF
TRBV10-1,CASSEFAGELFF
TRBV7-2,CASSLAGRNNEQFF
TRBV20-1,CSAATDTGELFF
TRBV12-3/TRBV12-4,CASSHNSGNTIYF
TRBV7-2,CASSKEGPGTEAFF
TRBV14,CASSTLEIGGYTF
TRBV12-3/TRBV12-4,CASSLARHSGSTDTQYF
TRBV30,CAWSAGQGVTEAFF
TRBV20-1,CSASRGGPGNEQFF
TRBV14,CASSQFLAGGHNEQFF
TRBV11-2,CASGSPGLRAYEQYF
TRBV11-2,CASSLVYGTGFGYTF
TRBV29-1,CSVLGQKFTDTQYF
TRBV14,CASSQVSPEQYF
TRBV19,CASSIEKGPPDEQFF
TRBV4-1,CTSSQVTGRTETQYF
TRBV7-8,CASSLAKLGRENTEAFF
TRBV7-2,CASSLVPSGGERETQYF
TRBV20-1,CSASHRQGVSYNEQYF
TRBV7-9,CASSPGTDQPQHF
TRBV11-2,CASSHYRVGADTQYF
TRBV27,CASSPSPGAREKLFF
TRBV29-1,CSVGGWESYEQYF
TRBV12-3/TRBV12-4,CASSPDRVYNEQYF
TRBV20-1,CSASFGPYEQYF
TRBV7-9,CASGGRESYEQYF
TRBV20-1,CSARGPRDRELFF